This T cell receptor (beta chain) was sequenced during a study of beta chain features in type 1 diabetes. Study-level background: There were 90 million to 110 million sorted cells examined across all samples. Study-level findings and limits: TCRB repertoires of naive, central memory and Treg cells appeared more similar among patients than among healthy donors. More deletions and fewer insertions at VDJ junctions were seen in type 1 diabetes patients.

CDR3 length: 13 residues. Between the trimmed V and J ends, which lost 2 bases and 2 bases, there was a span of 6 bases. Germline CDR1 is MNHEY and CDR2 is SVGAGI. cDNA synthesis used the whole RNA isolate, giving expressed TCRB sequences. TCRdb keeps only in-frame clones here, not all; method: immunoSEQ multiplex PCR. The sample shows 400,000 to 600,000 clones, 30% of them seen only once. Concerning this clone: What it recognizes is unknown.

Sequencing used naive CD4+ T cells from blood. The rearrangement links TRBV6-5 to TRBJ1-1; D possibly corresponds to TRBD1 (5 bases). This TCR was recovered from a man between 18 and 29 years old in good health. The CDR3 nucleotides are TGTGCCAGCAGTTACGACAGTAACACTGAAGCTTTCTTT. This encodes CASSYDSNTEAFF.